This T cell receptor beta chain originates from a study of blood T cells in healthy people across ages. A second about 7 to 11 cycle PCR used barcoded and J-beta primers. TCRdb used MiXCR to reprocess the 5' RACE reads, holding one entry per CDR3 protein. The top ten hold 20% to 25% of the sample, which has roughly 1.9 million distinct CDR3 sequences, about two fifths seen once. Germline-derived CDR1 and CDR2 are LGHDT and YNNKEL (reference sequence). The length of the CDR3 is 14 residues. The ends were cut back, 0 bases at V and 13 bases at J, with 18 bases in the middle. The source is a human donor in good health. The chain joins TRBV3-1 to TRBJ2-5; D gene uncertain. The sample taken for sequencing was blood. The CDR3 bases are TGTGCCAGCAGCCAAGAGTGGGGTGGCATTTCTCCGTACTTC. Translating it yields CASSQEWGGISPYF.